The 17 T cell receptor beta chains below come from one sample, sequenced in a study of follicular helper T cells after annual influenza vaccination. Produced via immunoSEQ multiplex PCR; TCRdb's table is partial and in-frame only. Altogether about 11,000 clones are present, nearly 85% being singletons, with the ten largest covering around 0.95%. This specimen was CXCR5- memory CD4+ T cells sorted from blood, taken 6 weeks after influenza vaccination. The receptors were sampled from an adult who received the influenza vaccine.

CDR3 residues: CASSFSTPAGVGTQYF. The CDR3 nucleotides are TGTGCCAGCAGCTTTAGTACCCCAGCGGGGGTCGGGACCCAGTACTTC. The rearrangement links TRBV7-2 to TRBJ2-5; 8 positions match TRBD2. The CDR3 contains 16 residues. CDR1 SGHTA and CDR2 FQGNSA come from the germline V gene. With 3 bases clipped from V and 7 bases from J, the junction kept 13 bases outside the gene matches.

The chain recombines TRBV28 with TRBJ2-7; D gene unclear. Trimming took off 4 bases at V and 0 bases at J, with 10 bases between the two ends. Germline assignment: CDR1 MDHEN and CDR2 SYDVKM. The CDR3 contains 14 residues. The CDR3 protein is CASSYAEISYEQYF. The CDR3 region has the DNA TGTGCCAGCAGTTACGCGGAGATCTCCTACGAGCAGTACTTC.

The chain joins TRBV30 to TRBJ1-3; possibly TRBD1 for D (6 bases). Germline CDR1 GTSNPN, CDR2 SVGIG (reference sequence). This CDR3 comprises 15 residues. V dropped 3 bases and J dropped 4 bases, with 16 bases sitting between them. The CDR3: CAWRNEGGSGNTIYF. DNA of the CDR3: TGTGCCTGGAGGAATGAGGGGGGGTCCGGAAACACCATATATTTT.

The chain recombines TRBV7-9 with TRBJ2-5, with 7 bases aligning to TRBD2. Per the germline V gene, CDR1 is SEHNR and CDR2 is FQNEAQ (reference sequence). The length of the CDR3 is 14 residues. After removal of 2 bases from V and 1 base from J, the junction contained 1 base not matched to a gene. As DNA, the CDR3 is TGTGCCAGCAGCTTACTAGCGGCCCAAGAGACCCAGTACTTC. Its translation is CASSLLAAQETQYF.

This clone appeared once. The rearrangement links TRBV18 to TRBJ2-7; 8 bases agree with TRBD1. V shed 3 bases and J 5 bases; nucleotides not matched to a gene: 9. The CDR3 totals 15 residues. Germline CDR1 KGHSH, CDR2 LQKENI. The CDR3 coding sequence is TGTGCCAGCTCACCGAAGACAGGGGAGAAGAACGAGCAGTACTTC. Protein product: CASSPKTGEKNEQYF.

The rearrangement uses TRBV9 and TRBJ2-5, with D possibly TRBD1 on 5 matching bases. CDR1 SGDLS and CDR2 YYNGEE come from the germline V gene. CDR3 length equals 16 residues. Trimming removed 6 bases at V and 2 bases at J, with 20 bases between. CDR3 bases: TGTGCCAGCACCCTGTCCTCTACAGGAGAGCAAGAGACCCAGTACTTC. Translation gives CASTLSSTGEQETQYF.

This clone was seen a few times. This chain links TRBV5-1 with TRBJ2-1; 11 nucleotides align to TRBD1. The V segment lost 4 bases and the J segment 5 bases; nucleotides outside the gene matches: 8. This CDR3 is built from 16 residues. Germline CDR1 and CDR2: SGHRS and YFSETQ. The CDR3 coding sequence is TGCGCCAGCAGCGCCGGACAGGGGGCTTCCCACAATGAGCAGTTCTTC. It translates to CASSAGQGASHNEQFF.

The rearrangement links TRBV28 to TRBJ2-7; 11 bases match TRBD2. Germline CDR1 and CDR2: MDHEN and SYDVKM. This CDR3 contains 14 residues. V lost 8 bases to trimming and J lost 5 bases; unmatched junction nucleotides: 8. CDR3 in amino acids: CASCYSGRDDEQYF. The CDR3, as DNA: TGTGCCAGCTGCTATAGCGGGAGGGACGACGAGCAGTACTTC.

The chain uses TRBV6-5 and TRBJ2-3; D is perhaps TRBD2 (6 bases). V was trimmed by 5 bases and J by 0 bases, leaving 12 bases between them. CDR1 is MNHEY, CDR2 SVGAGI, per germline. This CDR3 region has 15 residues. CDR3: CASSLGGDSTDTQYF. The CDR3 DNA is TGTGCCAGCAGTCTAGGAGGGGACAGCACAGATACGCAGTATTTT.

In this sample, this clone turned up a few times. The chain joins TRBV5-6 to TRBJ1-2, with D perhaps TRBD1 (5 bases). This CDR3 is built from 13 residues. V lost 4 bases to trimming and J lost 8 bases, with 15 bases between them. Germline V lookup: CDR1 SGHDT, CDR2 YYEEEE. DNA of the CDR3: TGTGCCAGCAGCCGTTGGCAGGGTGGGGGCTACACCTTC. This translates into CASSRWQGGGYTF.

The chain is built from TRBV19 and TRBJ1-5, with a weak D call TRBD1 (6 bases). V lost 6 bases and J lost 6, with 24 bases in between. The CDR3 runs to 17 residues. Germline V lookup: CDR1 LNHDA, CDR2 SQIVND (reference sequence). In nucleotides, the CDR3 is TGTGCCAGTAGGATAAAGATATACAGGGATCAGAGTCAGCCCCAGCATTTT. Encoded protein: CASRIKIYRDQSQPQHF. Filled out from reference TRBV19 and TRBJ1-5, the complete variable domain reads DGGITQSPKYLFRKEGQNVTLSCEQNLNHDAMYWYRQDPGQGLRLIYYSQIVNDFQKGDIAEGYSVSREKKESFPLTVTSAQKNPTAFYLCASRIKIYRDQSQPQHFGDGTRLSIL.

Here the CDR3 reads CASSLLDEYGYTF. CDR3 in DNA: TGTGCCAGCAGCTTACTCGATGAATATGGCTACACCTTC. The V and J genes are TRBV7-8 and TRBJ1-2; D is undetermined. Looked up from germline, CDR1 is SGHVS and CDR2 is FQNEAQ. The CDR3 is made up of 13 amino acids. The V end lost 2 bases, the J end lost 5 bases, and 9 bases lay between the germline ends.

The chain joins TRBV28 to TRBJ2-3; 7 bases agree with TRBD2. CDR3 length equals 15 residues. V lost 3 bases to trimming and J lost 5 bases; unmatched junction nucleotides: 8. Germline assignment: CDR1 MDHEN and CDR2 SYDVKM. The CDR3 reads CASSFDGGYIDTQYF. The DNA for the CDR3 is TGTGCCAGCAGTTTTGACGGGGGGTATATAGATACGCAGTATTTT.

V usage is TRBV1 and J usage is TRBJ2-1. TRBV1 is reported as a pseudogene. The CDR3 loop spans 13 amino acids. The CDR3 here is CTSSQGGGNEQFF. CDR3 bases: TGCACCAGCAGCCAAGGGGGTGGGAATGAGCAGTTCTTC.

The chain couples TRBV14 to TRBJ1-1, with 9 positions matching TRBD1. V lost 3 bases to trimming and J lost 4 bases; unmatched junction nucleotides: 6. The V gene's germline CDR1 is SGHDN and CDR2 FVKESK. This CDR3 comprises 15 residues. The CDR3 region has the DNA TGTGCCAGCAGCCACCTGACAGGGGGAAGCACTGAAGCTTTCTTT. It specifies CASSHLTGGSTEAFF.

The chain has TRBV6-1 and TRBJ2-5; TRBD1 matches 7 bases. Looked up from germline, CDR1 is MNHNS and CDR2 is SASEGT. The V gene end was trimmed by 5 bases and the J gene end by 3 bases; junction bases not matched to a gene: 3. This CDR3 has 13 amino acids. The CDR3 DNA reads TGTGCCAGCAGTCCGGGACAGAAAGAGACCCAGTACTTC. This encodes CASSPGQKETQYF.

The chain has TRBV18 and TRBJ1-3; TRBD1 matches 10 bases. The V gene's germline CDR1 is KGHSH and CDR2 LQKENI. The CDR3 spans 16 residues. V was pared by 6 bases and J by 4 bases, with 9 bases of the junction left unmatched. The DNA for the CDR3 is TGTGCCAGCTCGCCCACCGGGACAGGGGTCGGAAACACCATATATTTT. This translates into CASSPTGTGVGNTIYF.